These 24 T cell receptor beta chains share one sample of origin, sequenced in a study of molecular identifiers for immune sequencing clone quantification. In TCRdb, the PCR reads were re-called with MiXCR into one record per CDR3 protein. The table lists about 300,000 distinct CDR3 sequences, around a fifth of them singletons. Sequenced sample: naive CD8+ T cells from blood, with Jurkat cell RNA spiked in. The subset is: FACS-sorted CD8+CD4-CCR7+CD45RA+ naive T cells. The receptors stem from a human donor in good health. Some libraries in this study had Jurkat cell RNA spiked in.

This clonotype was counted ten times or more. V and J are TRBV11-2 and TRBJ1-2; the D is unclear. The V end lost 1 base, the J end lost 4 bases, and 16 bases lay between the germline ends. The length of the CDR3 is 16 residues. Germline CDR1 is SGHAT and CDR2 is FQNNGV. The CDR3 is CASSLVGSWISYGYTF. Here the CDR3 DNA reads TGTGCCAGCAGCTTAGTTGGCAGTTGGATATCCTATGGCTACACCTTC.

Points on this clonotype: With a much larger clone just one base away, this may be a read error. This chain links TRBV29-1 with TRBJ2-3; 7 bases map to TRBD1. The V and J ends lost 7 bases and 1 base, in that order; junction bases with no gene match: 5. The CDR3 spans 13 residues. Germline values: CDR1 SQVTM, CDR2 ANQGSEA. Here the CDR3 reads CSADTGGTDTQYF. The CDR3 DNA is TGCAGCGCCGACACAGGGGGCACAGATACGCAGTATTTT.

As regards this clonotype: A much more abundant neighbour one base away suggests this may be a read error. V usage is TRBV27 and J usage is TRBJ1-1, with no clear D. V shed 8 bases and J shed 2 bases, with 18 bases lying between them. The CDR3 consists of 15 residues. Looked up from germline, CDR1 is MNHEY and CDR2 is SMNVEV (reference sequence). CDR3 amino acids: CASLDHGDINTEAFF. CDR3 bases: TGTGCCAGCCTCGACCATGGAGACATTAACACTGAAGCTTTCTTT.

With regard to this clonotype: A much larger clone lies one base from this, so it may be a read error. The CDR3 end shows no conserved phenylalanine or tryptophan, and so a read error is likely. The CDR3 DNA reads as TGTGCCAGCAGTTTAGGGGGGTCCCTGATCGAGCAGTACCTC. This gives the protein CASSLGGSLIEQYL. The V and J genes are TRBV27 and TRBJ2-7; D perhaps matches TRBD2 (6 bases). This CDR3 comprises 14 residues. CDR1 is MNHEY and CDR2 is SMNVEV in the germline V gene (reference sequence). The germline V and J ends were trimmed by 2 bases and 6 bases, with 14 bases remaining between them.

A note on this clonotype: A much bigger clone sits one base away, suggesting this may be a read error. The chain links TRBV4-1 to TRBJ2-3; D perhaps matches TRBD2 (6 bases). Germline V gene lookup returns CDR1 MGHRA and CDR2 YSYEKL. The CDR3 sequence is 16 residues long. The CDR3 bases are TGCGCCAGCAGCCTAAATGAGGGACTTAACACAGATGCGCAGTATTTT. Translating gives CASSLNEGLNTDAQYF.

The table lists this clonotype with many counts. The chain carries TRBV28 and TRBJ2-7, with a weak D call TRBD2 (6 bases). CDR1 and CDR2 (germline): MDHEN, SYDVKM. This CDR3 contains 15 residues. V dropped 7 bases and J dropped 3 bases, with 19 bases sitting between them. DNA of the CDR3: TGTGCCAGCACCCTTAGTACGGGGGTAGGCTACGAGCAGTACTTC. It yields the protein CASTLSTGVGYEQYF.

This clonotype was seen ten or more times. This chain connects TRBV7-2 to TRBJ2-1; D not certain. CDR3 length: 14 amino acids. V was cut by 4 bases and J by 4 bases, with 11 bases left in between. Per germline, CDR1 SGHTA and CDR2 FQGNSA. The CDR3 spells CASSSDGFYNEQFF. The CDR3 nucleotides read TGTGCCAGCAGCTCCGACGGATTTTACAATGAGCAGTTCTTC. Full variable domain (outside the CDR3, taken from reference TRBV7-2 and TRBJ2-1): GAGVSQSPSNKVTEKGKDVELRCDPISGHTALYWYRQSLGQGLEFLIYFQGNSAPDKSGLPSDRFSAERTGGSVSTLTIQRTQQEDSAVYLCASSSDGFYNEQFFGPGTRLTVL.

A note on this clonotype: A much bigger clone sits one base away, suggesting this may be a read error. The genes are TRBV20-1 and TRBJ2-3; 11 positions match TRBD2. This CDR3 contains 16 residues. Germline V gives CDR1 DFQATT, CDR2 SNEGSKA (reference sequence). J was trimmed by 4 bases and V by 6 bases; bases with no gene match: 12. CDR3 in DNA: TGCAGTGCCAAAATTAGCGGGAGGGCCATACCAGATACGCAGTATTTT. Its translation is CSAKISGRAIPDTQYF.

This clonotype was detected ten times or more. This chain links TRBV15 with TRBJ1-1, with unresolved D. This CDR3 region has 14 residues. The germline V gene encodes CDR1 LNHNV and CDR2 YYDKDF (reference sequence). The V and J ends lost 0 bases and 1 base respectively, with 6 bases between them. The CDR3 DNA follows: TGTGCCACCAGCAGAGATATGGGGAACACTGAAGCTTTCTTT. Translation: CATSRDMGNTEAFF.

Comment on this clonotype: This may stem from a read error, because a much larger clone lies one nucleotide away. This sequence joins TRBV7-3 and TRBJ2-1, with D possibly being TRBD2 (6 bases). The V gene lost 5 bases and the J gene lost 4 bases, with 21 bases spanning the gap. Germline CDR1 and CDR2: SGHTA and FQGTGA. This CDR3 is built from 17 residues. This chain's CDR3 is CASSPMSSGEEYNEQFF. The CDR3 nucleotides read TGTGCCAGCAGCCCAATGTCATCGGGAGAGGAGTACAATGAGCAGTTCTTC.

About this clonotype: The germline gene is not matched at one end of the junction; a read error may be the cause. The V gene is TRBV27, the J gene TRBJ2-2; D assignment may be TRBD1 or TRBD2 (5 bases each). CDR3 length: 12 residues. Germline loops: CDR1 MNHEY, CDR2 SMNVEV (reference sequence). The CDR3 sequence: CASGWGTGEQFF. The CDR3 bases are TGTGCCAGCGGGTGGGGCACCGGGGAGCAGTTTTTT.

This chain joins TRBV19 and TRBJ2-2, with D hard to call. The CDR3 length is 15 residues. Germline assignment: CDR1 LNHDA and CDR2 SQIVND (reference sequence). Trimming removed 6 bases from V and 3 bases from J, with 14 bases in between. CDR3 nucleotides: TGTGCCAGTAGCTATCCGTTTGGGGACACCGGGGAGCTGTTTTTT. Translated: CASSYPFGDTGELFF.

This clonotype was seen repeatedly, ten times or more. The chain recombines TRBV29-1 with TRBJ2-5; D ambiguous. This CDR3 contains 11 residues. Germline CDR1 and CDR2: SQVTM and ANQGSEA. The V end was cut by 2 bases, the J end by 4 bases, with 5 bases between. The CDR3 protein is CSVETPETQYF. The DNA for the CDR3 is TGCAGCGTTGAAACTCCAGAGACCCAGTACTTC.

This clonotype has ten or more counts. This chain links TRBV12-3 or TRBV12-4 with TRBJ1-5; 11 bases match TRBD1. V gave up 5 bases and J gave up 3 bases; unmatched junction bases: 9. The CDR3 runs to 17 residues. CDR3 DNA: TGTGCCAGCAGTCCAGGACAGGGGGCGTTGTTCAATCAGCCCCAGCATTTT. It encodes CASSPGQGALFNQPQHF.

Only a few counts were recorded for this clonotype. A read error may be the cause here, since a much bigger clone is one base away. This chain connects TRBV14 to TRBJ2-7; TRBD2 is a possible D gene (6 bases). The CDR3 has 17 amino acids. V dropped 3 bases and J dropped 5 bases, with 23 bases sitting between them. Germline lookup yields CDR1 SGHDN and CDR2 FVKESK. CDR3 region: CASSQVPPASESDEQYF. CDR3 sequence (DNA): TGTGCCAGCAGCCAGGTTCCCCCGGCTAGCGAGAGTGACGAGCAGTACTTC. Together with reference TRBV14 and TRBJ2-7, the CDR3 gives the full variable domain: EAGVTQFPSHSVIEKGQTVTLRCDPISGHDNLYWYRRVMGKEIKFLLHFVKESKQDESGMPNNRFLAERTGGTYSTLKVQPAELEDSGVYFCASSQVPPASESDEQYFGPGTRLTVT.

Comment on this clonotype: This sequence may be a read error, since a much larger clone differs from it by one base. The chain recombines TRBV6-1 with TRBJ1-1; no definite D call. The CDR3 length is 11 residues. Trimming pared 6 bases from V and 12 bases from J, leaving 14 bases between. Germline-derived CDR1 and CDR2 are MNHNS and SASEGT. In DNA, the CDR3 is TGTGCCAGCAGGAATGTGGGTTGGTCTTTCTTT. Translated, it gives CASRNVGWSFF.

Remarks on this clonotype: The junction shows a germline mismatch at one end, possibly a read error. The chain couples TRBV7-9 to TRBJ2-7; 14 bases match TRBD2. The length of the CDR3 is 17 residues. CDR1 is SEHNR, CDR2 FQNEAQ, per germline (reference sequence). CDR3 residues: CASSSGTGGTSGSEQCF. The CDR3 DNA reads TGTGCCAGCAGCTCCGGGACAGGAGGGACTAGCGGGAGCGAGCAGTGCTTC.

V and J are TRBV4-1 and TRBJ2-7; weak D call: TRBD2 (5 bases). Germline-derived CDR1 and CDR2 are MGHRA and YSYEKL. The CDR3 runs to 13 residues. V gave up 4 bases and J gave up 3 bases, with 10 bases separating them. The CDR3 reads CASSPPGVYEQYF. CDR3 sequence (DNA): TGCGCCAGCAGCCCCCCCGGGGTCTACGAGCAGTACTTC.

This clonotype was counted many times. This rearrangement joins TRBV7-6 to TRBJ2-3, with 7 bases lining up with TRBD1. Looked up from germline, CDR1 is SGHVS and CDR2 is FNYEAQ. The CDR3 has 13 residues. With V trimmed by 5 bases and J by 4 bases, 3 bases remained unmatched. The CDR3 region has the DNA TGTGCCAGCAGCAGGGACAGCGCAGATACGCAGTATTTT. Translation: CASSRDSADTQYF.

The rearrangement uses TRBV3-1 and TRBJ2-7, with 10 bases lining up with TRBD1. Germline V gives CDR1 LGHDT, CDR2 YNNKEL (reference sequence). This CDR3 has 14 residues. V lost 3 bases to trimming and J lost 4 bases; unmatched junction nucleotides: 3. The CDR3: CASSHGTGVYEQYF. The CDR3 DNA reads TGTGCCAGCAGCCATGGGACAGGGGTTTACGAGCAGTACTTC.

This clonotype was observed many times. V and J are TRBV12-3 or TRBV12-4 and TRBJ2-4; a possible D gene is TRBD2 (6 bases). The length of the CDR3 is 12 residues. Trimming cost V 4 bases and J 5 bases, with 6 bases left between them. The CDR3 loop reads CASSSGENIQYF. The CDR3 nucleotides read TGTGCCAGCAGTTCGGGGGAAAACATTCAGTACTTC.

This clonotype appeared once. The chain recombines TRBV5-6 with TRBJ2-3, with TRBD2 identical over 10 bases. Germline CDR1 reads SGHDT; CDR2 reads YYEEEE. V lost 0 bases, J lost 1 base, and 11 bases stayed unmatched. This CDR3 has 19 amino acids. CDR3 nucleotides: TGTGCCAGCAGCTTGGAAGGGACGGTTCTAGCGGGGGGCACAGATACGCAGTATTTT. This translates into CASSLEGTVLAGGTDTQYF.

This clonotype was picked up a small number of times. The V and J genes are TRBV27 and TRBJ2-7; the D gene could be TRBD1 or TRBD2 (5 bases each). Germline values: CDR1 MNHEY, CDR2 SMNVEV (reference sequence). CDR3 size: 13 residues. Deletions cut 2 bases from V and 5 bases from J, with 10 bases between. CDR3 sequence reads: CASSLRGRNEQYF. The CDR3 DNA is TGTGCCAGCAGTTTACGGGGACGGAACGAGCAGTACTTC.

Ten or more counts support this clonotype. The rearrangement links TRBV6-5 to TRBJ2-7, with a weak D call TRBD2 (5 bases). The germline CDR1 and CDR2 sequences are MNHEY and SVGAGI. V was shortened by 1 base and J by 2 bases, with 12 bases between the two germline ends. The CDR3 runs to 15 residues. The CDR3 loop reads CASSYWSGGTYEQYF. The CDR3 nucleotides read TGTGCCAGCAGTTACTGGAGCGGAGGTACCTACGAGCAGTACTTC.